The present T cell receptor (beta chain) was sequenced within a study of response to subunit inactivated influenza vaccine. Study-level points and caveats: There was a suggestion from the authors that each seasonal influenza vaccination recruits few new T cells.

Points on this clonotype: Its matching antigen is unknown.

TCRdb re-called the RT-PCR reads through MiXCR, storing one row per CDR3 protein. The table has about 480,000 distinct CDR3 sequences, 25% seen once. The length of the CDR3 is 16 residues. V lost 4 bases and J lost 5; bases outside the gene matches: 8. Germline CDR1 reads MNHEY; CDR2 reads SVGEGT. The rearrangement links TRBV6-2 or TRBV6-3 to TRBJ2-3; 11 bases are shared with TRBD2. This TCR was sampled from a man aged 50 to 59 who received an inactivated influenza vaccine. Material: CD4+ T cells sorted from PBMCs, obtained 5 to 6 days after vaccination. As DNA, the CDR3 is TGTGCCAGCAGTTCGCCCACTAGCGGGAGTAAAGATACGCAGTATTTT. Residues: CASSSPTSGSKDTQYF.